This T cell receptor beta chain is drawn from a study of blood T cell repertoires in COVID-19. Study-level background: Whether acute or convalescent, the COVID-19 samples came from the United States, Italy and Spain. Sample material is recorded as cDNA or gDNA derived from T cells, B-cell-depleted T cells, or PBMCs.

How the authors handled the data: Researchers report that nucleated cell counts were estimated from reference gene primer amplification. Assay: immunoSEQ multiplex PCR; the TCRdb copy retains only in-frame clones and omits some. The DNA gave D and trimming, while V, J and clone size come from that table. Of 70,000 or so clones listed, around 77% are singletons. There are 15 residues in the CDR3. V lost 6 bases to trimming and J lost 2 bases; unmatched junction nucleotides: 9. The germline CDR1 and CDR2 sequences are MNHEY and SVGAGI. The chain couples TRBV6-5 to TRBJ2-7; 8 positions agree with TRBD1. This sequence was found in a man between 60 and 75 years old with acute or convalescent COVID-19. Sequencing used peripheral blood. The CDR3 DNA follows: TGTGCCAGCAGGGTCCCAGGGGGCCCAACCTACGAGCAGTACTTC. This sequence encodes CASRVPGGPTYEQYF.